Listed below are T cell receptor beta chains from one sample, sequenced in a study of cytomegalovirus exposure and HLA in healthy donors. Clones were read by immunoSEQ multiplex PCR, and TCRdb kept only the in-frame ones, dropping some. The top ten hold more than 2.5% of the sample, which has approximately 97,000 clones, about 79% seen once. The sample taken for sequencing was PBMCs. All receptors come from a male donor in good health and CMV-seropositive. CDR3s include the opening cysteine and the closing phenylalanine or tryptophan. Fields, in order: V gene, clone size, J gene, D gene, CDR3 protein. The D gene is left open where the match is weak. The size of a clone is reported for some rows only, either as once, few or many, or as a class for expanded clones.

TRBV5-4,NA,TRBJ1-6,NA,CASSLISGSPLHF
TRBV6-5,NA,TRBJ1-1,TRBD1,CASSYHRDRGKAFF
TRBV12-5,NA,TRBJ1-2,NA,CASGTDRGNYGYTF
TRBV5-1,once,TRBJ2-2,TRBD2,CASSSGLVPGELFF
TRBV7-3,NA,TRBJ1-1,NA,CASSFGANTEAFF
TRBV2,NA,TRBJ1-6,NA,CASTPVRGYDSPLHF
TRBV9,NA,TRBJ2-7,NA,CASSVAARSYEQYF
TRBV27,few,TRBJ2-6,TRBD1,CASSQTVPGQGSGANVLTF
TRBV7-8,NA,TRBJ1-1,TRBD1,CASSTQGTGKSFF
TRBV6-1,NA,TRBJ1-2,NA,CASFSQGGYTF
TRBV30,NA,TRBJ2-2,NA,CAWSEGAPELFF
TRBV30,NA,TRBJ1-2,TRBD1,CAWGDSDGYTF
TRBV7-8,NA,TRBJ2-7,TRBD2,CASSQTGGFVSYEQYF
TRBV15,once,TRBJ2-3,TRBD2,CATSRGPSGGEDTQYF
TRBV27,NA,TRBJ1-1,NA,CASSLSTVFSEAFF
TRBV5-1,NA,TRBJ2-3,TRBD2,CASSLTSGGSTDTQYF
TRBV11-3,NA,TRBJ2-2,NA,CASSFGLGELFF
TRBV9,NA,TRBJ1-6,TRBD1,CASSGSGTANNSPLHF
TRBV7-2,NA,TRBJ1-2,TRBD1,CASSLGTGDYGYTF
TRBV19,NA,TRBJ1-1,NA,CASSMGQLNTEAFF
TRBV6-5,few,TRBJ2-7,TRBD1,CASRTSGQSYEQYF
TRBV28,once,TRBJ1-1,NA,CASSLIGLGGETEAFF
TRBV14,NA,TRBJ2-4,NA,CASSHTPNIQYF
TRBV6-1,once,TRBJ2-1,NA,CASRSGGAINEQFF
TRBV11-2,NA,TRBJ2-3,NA,CASSLDLSDTQYF
TRBV7-3,NA,TRBJ1-2,NA,CASSLSATDSHYGYTF
TRBV6-1,NA,TRBJ1-1,NA,CASSEFGGSNTEAFF
TRBV10-3,NA,TRBJ1-5,TRBD1,CATWTGRNQPQHF
TRBV30,NA,TRBJ1-6,NA,CAWSVKGNSPLHF
TRBV7-8,NA,TRBJ1-5,NA,CASSLVGRQNQPQHF
TRBV7-2,NA,TRBJ2-3,TRBD2,CASSLGGYTDTQYF
TRBV30,NA,TRBJ1-1,TRBD1,CAWNKGAVRGTEAFF
TRBV7-6,NA,TRBJ2-7,TRBD1,CASSPRQGEIPYEQYF
TRBV6-5,NA,TRBJ2-1,TRBD2,CASSDSGGAYNEQFF
TRBV7-2,NA,TRBJ1-6,TRBD1,CASNVLPMTGENSPLHF
TRBV5-4,NA,TRBJ2-3,NA,CASSLVMAGATDTQYF
TRBV9,NA,TRBJ2-7,TRBD1,CASSVGVGQGGYEQYF
TRBV15,NA,NA,TRBD2,CATSVGSGGTYEQYF
TRBV6-5,many,TRBJ1-5,NA,CASSYPRGPQHF
TRBV7-9,NA,TRBJ1-1,NA,CASSLGQTMNTEAFF
TRBV9,NA,TRBJ2-1,TRBD1,CASGDSLYNEQFF
TRBV6-5,few,TRBJ1-1,TRBD1,CASSYRQGVRDTEAFF
TRBV6-1,NA,TRBJ1-1,TRBD1,CASSTPGQSAEAFF
TRBV7-9,once,TRBJ1-5,NA,CASSLGGLNQPQHF
TRBV7-2,NA,TRBJ1-6,NA,CASSYGGQGNSPLHF
TRBV19,NA,TRBJ1-5,NA,CASSIGAPGVINNQPQHF
TRBV6-6,NA,TRBJ2-3,NA,CASSRDQGRDTQYF
TRBV4-2,NA,TRBJ2-6,NA,CASSASSGANVLTF
TRBV27,NA,TRBJ2-5,TRBD1,CASSRTGRLDRETQYF
TRBV30,few,TRBJ2-1,NA,CAWRVGGLIYNEQFF
TRBV6-1,NA,TRBJ1-2,NA,CASRPPLGGYTF